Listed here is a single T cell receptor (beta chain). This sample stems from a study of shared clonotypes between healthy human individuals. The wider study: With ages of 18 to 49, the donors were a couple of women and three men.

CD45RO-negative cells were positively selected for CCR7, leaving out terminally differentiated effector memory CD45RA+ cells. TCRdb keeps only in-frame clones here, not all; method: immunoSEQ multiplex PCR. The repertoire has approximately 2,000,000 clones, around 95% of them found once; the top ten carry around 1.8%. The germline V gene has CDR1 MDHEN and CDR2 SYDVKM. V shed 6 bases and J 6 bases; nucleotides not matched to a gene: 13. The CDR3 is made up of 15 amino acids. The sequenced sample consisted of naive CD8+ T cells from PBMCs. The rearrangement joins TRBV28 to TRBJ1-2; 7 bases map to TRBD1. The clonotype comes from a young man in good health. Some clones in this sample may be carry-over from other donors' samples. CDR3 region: CASSSGGTDNNGYTF. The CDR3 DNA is TGTGCCAGCAGCTCCGGGGGGACAGATAATAATGGCTACACCTTC.